The rows below give T cell receptor beta chains drawn from one sample of a study of CD8 T cells in ankylosing spondylitis. One entry per CDR3 protein results from TCRdb running MiXCR on the 5' RACE reads. Of around 220,000 distinct CDR3 sequences listed, about 10% are singletons. Sequencing was performed on blood, either unsorted or a sorted T cell fraction (not recorded which). The receptor source for this set is a male donor with ankylosing spondylitis or in good health (not recorded which). The CDR3 runs from the conserved cysteine through the conserved F or W. The D gene is left open where the match is weak. Size is omitted from some rows. Given values are once, few, many or a class for expanded clones.

d_call clone_size j_call v_call cdr3_aa cdr3_nt
TRBD2 many TRBJ2-1 TRBV6-1 CASSTPGGRSHEQFF TGTGCCAGCAGTACACCGGGGGGGCGGTCCCATGAGCAGTTCTTC
- few TRBJ2-4 TRBV3-1 CASSQNTAQGAKNIQYF TGTGCCAGCAGCCAAAATACAGCCCAGGGGGCCAAAAACATTCAGTACTTC
- - TRBJ1-2 TRBV12-3/TRBV12-4 CASSLGQWGYTF TGTGCCAGCAGTTTAGGGCAGTGGGGCTACACCTTC
- many TRBJ1-2 TRBV7-9 CASSLGAGSGYTF TGTGCCAGCAGCTTAGGGGCAGGGAGTGGCTACACCTTC
- few TRBJ2-5 TRBV5-1 CASSPNTGPETQYF TGCGCCAGCAGCCCCAATACAGGGCCAGAGACCCAGTACTTC
TRBD2 few TRBJ2-1 TRBV5-4 CASSDPGLANEQFF TGTGCCAGCAGCGACCCGGGACTAGCCAATGAGCAGTTCTTC
- many TRBJ2-7 TRBV12-3/TRBV12-4 CASTSSGYEQYF TGTGCCAGCACCTCCTCGGGGTACGAGCAGTACTTC
- many TRBJ2-3 TRBV7-7 CASSLGVSSTDTQYF TGTGCTAGCAGCTTAGGAGTATCGAGCACAGATACGCAGTATTTT
- - TRBJ2-5 TRBV2 CASALRDSTEETQYF TGTGCCAGCGCCCTTCGCGATTCCACAGAAGAGACCCAGTACTTC
TRBD1 - TRBJ1-2 TRBV10-3 CAISETLTGGSGYGYTF TGTGCCATCAGTGAGACCCTGACAGGGGGCTCGGGCTATGGCTACACCTTC
- few TRBJ1-5 TRBV6-1 CASSELVGYSNQPQHF TGTGCCAGCAGTGAACTGGTCGGTTATAGCAATCAGCCCCAGCATTTT
TRBD1 - TRBJ2-2 TRBV12-3/TRBV12-4 CASSLGRGITGELFF TGTGCCAGCAGTTTAGGCAGGGGGATCACCGGGGAGCTGTTTTTT
TRBD2 many TRBJ2-3 TRBV9 CASSVHPSGGADTQYF TGTGCCAGCAGCGTCCATCCTAGCGGGGGGGCGGATACGCAGTATTTT
- - TRBJ2-3 TRBV3-1 CASSQRLVARTDTQYF TGTGCCAGCAGCCAACGATTGGTAGCGAGGACAGATACGCAGTATTTT
- many TRBJ1-1 TRBV5-1 CASSFNKQNTEAFF TGCGCCAGCAGCTTCAATAAACAGAACACTGAAGCTTTCTTT
TRBD2 many TRBJ2-7 TRBV20-1 CSASLGTSANEQYF TGCAGTGCTAGCCTCGGGACTAGCGCCAACGAGCAGTACTTC
- many TRBJ2-1 TRBV7-3 CASSLTPNNEQFF TGTGCCAGCAGCTTAACACCAAACAATGAGCAGTTCTTC
TRBD1 many TRBJ1-2 TRBV5-1 CASSLAGTVESQGYTF TGCGCCAGCAGCTTGGCTGGGACAGTGGAATCTCAGGGCTACACCTTC
TRBD1 - TRBJ2-3 TRBV10-3 CAISSGTGVGTDTQYF TGTGCCATCAGTAGCGGGACAGGGGTAGGCACAGATACGCAGTATTTT
TRBD1 few TRBJ1-1 TRBV18 CASSPPGQGRKATEAFF TGTGCCAGCTCACCACCGGGACAGGGGAGGAAGGCCACTGAAGCTTTCTTT
- many TRBJ2-2 TRBV5-1 CASSLEVPTGELFF TGCGCCAGCAGCTTGGAGGTCCCCACCGGGGAGCTGTTTTTT
TRBD1 - TRBJ1-1 TRBV18 CASSPRGMAGGATEAFF TGTGCCAGCTCACCACGAGGAATGGCAGGGGGGGCCACTGAAGCTTTCTTT
- many TRBJ2-7 TRBV30 CAWSLRAQGPYEQYF TGTGCCTGGAGTCTAAGGGCGCAGGGGCCCTACGAGCAGTACTTC
- - TRBJ2-3 TRBV30 CALTGEVNTQYF TGTGCCTTAACCGGGGAGGTAAATACGCAGTATTTT
- few TRBJ1-2 TRBV2 CASSANPNYGYTF TGTGCCAGCTCGGCCAACCCAAACTATGGCTACACCTTC
TRBD2 few TRBJ2-1 TRBV9 CASSASGGAEYNEQFF TGTGCCAGCAGCGCTAGCGGGGGGGCAGAGTACAATGAGCAGTTCTTC
- many TRBJ2-6 TRBV5-1 CASRGQGLAGANVLTF TGCGCCAGCCGGGGGCAGGGACTGGCTGGGGCCAACGTCCTGACTTTC
TRBD1 many TRBJ2-1 TRBV7-3 CASSPFTGGRYNEQFF TGTGCCAGCAGCCCGTTTACAGGGGGCCGCTACAATGAGCAGTTCTTC
- few TRBJ2-3 TRBV4-1 CASSSDQGAMEDTQYF TGCGCCAGCAGCTCGGATCAAGGGGCTATGGAAGATACGCAGTATTTT
- few TRBJ2-1 TRBV11-1 CASSFRRGSYNEQFF TGTGCCAGCAGCTTTAGGAGGGGGTCCTACAATGAGCAGTTCTTC
- few TRBJ2-5 TRBV7-2 CASSPDRGLEETQYF TGTGCCAGCAGCCCGGATAGGGGCCTTGAAGAGACCCAGTACTTC
- many TRBJ2-3 TRBV7-2 CASSFVEDTQYF TGTGCCAGCAGCTTCGTGGAAGATACGCAGTATTTT
TRBD2 many TRBJ2-1 TRBV7-2 CASSAKTSGGNEQFF TGTGCCAGCAGCGCCAAAACTAGCGGGGGGAATGAGCAGTTCTTC
- many TRBJ1-6 TRBV20-1 CSAALGGPNSPLHF TGCAGTGCTGCTCTTGGAGGTCCGAATTCACCCCTCCACTTT
- many TRBJ1-5 TRBV5-1 CASSSDPTGVGVGPQHF TGCGCCAGCAGCTCGGACCCGACAGGAGTAGGAGTAGGGCCCCAGCATTTT
- many TRBJ2-1 TRBV28 CASIGMGSSMSYNEQFF TGTGCCAGCATAGGGATGGGATCCTCTATGTCCTACAATGAGCAGTTCTTC
TRBD1 - TRBJ2-1 TRBV11-2 CASSLVAFGDSYSYNEQFF TGTGCCAGCAGCTTAGTGGCGTTTGGGGACAGCTACTCCTACAATGAGCAGTTCTTC
TRBD1 many TRBJ2-7 TRBV7-8 CASSGGTGTYEQYF TGTGCCAGCAGCGGAGGGACAGGAACCTACGAGCAGTACTTC
- few TRBJ2-3 TRBV18 CASSNPVVDTQYF TGTGCCAGCTCAAATCCGGTAGTAGATACGCAGTATTTT
- few TRBJ1-3 TRBV12-3/TRBV12-4 CASSLQSSSGNTIYF TGTGCCAGCAGCCTACAGAGCTCCTCTGGAAACACCATATATTTT
TRBD2 many TRBJ2-2 TRBV3-1 CASSPALFGLASAGELFF TGTGCCAGCAGCCCCGCTCTTTTTGGACTAGCTTCTGCCGGGGAGCTGTTTTTT
- many TRBJ1-2 TRBV20-1 CSARQGANYGYTF TGCAGTGCAAGGCAGGGAGCTAACTATGGCTACACCTTC
- many TRBJ2-3 TRBV12-3/TRBV12-4 CASSPPVGGADTQYF TGTGCCAGCAGCCCCCCTGTAGGGGGGGCAGATACGCAGTATTTT
TRBD2 many TRBJ2-3 TRBV9 CASSKGLAGATSTDTQYF TGTGCCAGCAGCAAGGGACTAGCGGGGGCTACTAGCACAGATACGCAGTATTTT
TRBD2 many TRBJ2-3 TRBV7-3 CASSFNVGGTDTQYF TGTGCCAGCAGCTTCAATGTCGGGGGGACAGATACGCAGTATTTT
- many TRBJ1-3 TRBV7-8 CASRGSRSGNTIYF TGTGCCAGCCGGGGGTCTCGCTCTGGAAACACCATATATTTT
TRBD1 many TRBJ1-1 TRBV9 CASRGTGNTEAFF TGTGCCAGCAGAGGGACAGGGAACACTGAAGCTTTCTTT
TRBD1 many TRBJ1-5 TRBV20-1 CSALPGQGRLGNQPQHF TGCAGTGCTCTTCCGGGACAGGGGAGGTTAGGGAATCAGCCCCAGCATTTT
TRBD1 many TRBJ2-1 TRBV10-3 CAISEEGQGNNEQFF TGTGCCATCAGTGAAGAGGGACAGGGAAACAATGAGCAGTTCTTC